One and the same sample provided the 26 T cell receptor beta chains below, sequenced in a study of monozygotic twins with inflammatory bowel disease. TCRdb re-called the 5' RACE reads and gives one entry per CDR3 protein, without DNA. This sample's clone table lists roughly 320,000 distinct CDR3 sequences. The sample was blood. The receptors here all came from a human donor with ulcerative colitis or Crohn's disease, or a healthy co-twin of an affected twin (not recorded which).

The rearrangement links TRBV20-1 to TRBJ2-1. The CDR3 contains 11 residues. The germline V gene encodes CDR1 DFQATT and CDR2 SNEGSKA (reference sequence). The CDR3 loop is CSASPSGEQFF.

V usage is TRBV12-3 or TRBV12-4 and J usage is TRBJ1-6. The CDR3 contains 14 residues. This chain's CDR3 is CASSFLGKNSPLHF.

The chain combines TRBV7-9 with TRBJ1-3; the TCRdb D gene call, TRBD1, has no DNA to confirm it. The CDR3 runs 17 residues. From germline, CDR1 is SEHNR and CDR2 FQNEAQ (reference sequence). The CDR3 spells CASSLGGQGSSGNTIYF.

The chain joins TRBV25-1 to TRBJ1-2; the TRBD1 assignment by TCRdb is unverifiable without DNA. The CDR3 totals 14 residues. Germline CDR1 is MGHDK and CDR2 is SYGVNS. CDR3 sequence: CASSKGQGVYGYTF.

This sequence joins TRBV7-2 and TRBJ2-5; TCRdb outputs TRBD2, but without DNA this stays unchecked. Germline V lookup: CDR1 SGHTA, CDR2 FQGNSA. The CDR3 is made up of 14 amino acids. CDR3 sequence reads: CASSWPGTRETQYF.

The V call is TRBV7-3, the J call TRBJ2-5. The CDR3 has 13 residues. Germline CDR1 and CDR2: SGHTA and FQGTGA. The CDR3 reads CASSLTKGETQYF.

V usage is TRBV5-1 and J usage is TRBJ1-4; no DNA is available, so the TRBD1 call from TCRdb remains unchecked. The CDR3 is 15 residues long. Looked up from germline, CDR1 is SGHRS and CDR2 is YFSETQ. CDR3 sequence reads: CASSPSGEGVEKLFF. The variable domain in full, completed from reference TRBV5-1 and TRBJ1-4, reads KAGVTQTPRYLIKTRGQQVTLSCSPISGHRSVSWYQQTPGQGLQFLFEYFSETQRNKGNFPGRFSGRQFSNSRSEMNVSTLELGDSALYLCASSPSGEGVEKLFFGSGTQLSVL.

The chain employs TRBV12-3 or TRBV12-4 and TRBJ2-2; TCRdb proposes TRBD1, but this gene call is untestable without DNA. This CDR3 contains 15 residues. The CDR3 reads CASSLGTGNTGELFF.

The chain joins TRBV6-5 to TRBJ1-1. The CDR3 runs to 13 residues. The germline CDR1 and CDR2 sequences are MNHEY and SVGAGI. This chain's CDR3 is CASISVQNTEAFF.

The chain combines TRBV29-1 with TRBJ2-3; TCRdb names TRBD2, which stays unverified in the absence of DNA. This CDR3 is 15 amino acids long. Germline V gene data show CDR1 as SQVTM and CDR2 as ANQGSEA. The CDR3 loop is CSVDSGTSGKGTQYF.

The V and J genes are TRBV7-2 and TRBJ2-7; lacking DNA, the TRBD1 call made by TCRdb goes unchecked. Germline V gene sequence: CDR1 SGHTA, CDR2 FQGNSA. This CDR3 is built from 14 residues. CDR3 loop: CASSLSTGVSEQYF.

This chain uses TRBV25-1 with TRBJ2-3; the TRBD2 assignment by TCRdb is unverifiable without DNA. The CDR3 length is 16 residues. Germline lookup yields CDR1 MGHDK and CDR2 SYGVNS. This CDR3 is CASSDLLAGGPDTQYF. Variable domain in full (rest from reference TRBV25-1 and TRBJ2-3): EADIYQTPRYLVIGTGKKITLECSQTMGHDKMYWYQQDPGMELHLIHYSYGVNSTEKGDLSSESTVSRIRTEHFPLTLESARPSHTSQYLCASSDLLAGGPDTQYFGPGTRLTVL.

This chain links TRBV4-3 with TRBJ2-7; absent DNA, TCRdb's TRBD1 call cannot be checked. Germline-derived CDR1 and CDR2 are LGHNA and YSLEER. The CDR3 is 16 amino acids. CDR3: CASSQDMAGYSYEQYF.

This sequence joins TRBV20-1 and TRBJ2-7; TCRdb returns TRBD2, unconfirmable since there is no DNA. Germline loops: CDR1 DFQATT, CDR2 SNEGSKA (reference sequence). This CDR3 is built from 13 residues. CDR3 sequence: CSASGGVSYEQYF.

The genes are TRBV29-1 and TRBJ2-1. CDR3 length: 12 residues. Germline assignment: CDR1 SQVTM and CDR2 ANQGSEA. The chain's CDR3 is CSVARTNNEQFF.

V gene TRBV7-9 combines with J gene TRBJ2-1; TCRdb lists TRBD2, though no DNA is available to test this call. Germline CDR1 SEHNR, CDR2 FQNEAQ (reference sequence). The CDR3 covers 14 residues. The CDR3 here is CASSSGREQEEQFF.

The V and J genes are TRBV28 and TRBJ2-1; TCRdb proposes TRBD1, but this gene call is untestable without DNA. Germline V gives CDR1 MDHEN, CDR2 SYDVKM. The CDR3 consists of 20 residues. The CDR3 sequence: CASSLRKDRGILRSYNEQFF.

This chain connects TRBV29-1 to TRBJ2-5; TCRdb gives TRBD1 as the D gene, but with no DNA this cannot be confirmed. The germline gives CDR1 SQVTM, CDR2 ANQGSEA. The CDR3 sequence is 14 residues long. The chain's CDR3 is CSVEKNRGGETQYF. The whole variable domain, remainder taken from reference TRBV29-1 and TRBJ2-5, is SAVISQKPSRDICQRGTSLTIQCQVDSQVTMMFWYRQQPGQSLTLIATANQGSEATYESGFVIDKFPISRPNLTFSTLTVSNMSPEDSSIYLCSVEKNRGGETQYFGPGTRLLVL.

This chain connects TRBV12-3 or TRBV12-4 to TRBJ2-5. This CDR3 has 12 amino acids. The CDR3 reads CASSLARETQYF.

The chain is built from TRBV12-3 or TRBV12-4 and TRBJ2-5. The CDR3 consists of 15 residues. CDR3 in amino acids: CASSHSGVPRETQYF.

CDR3 loop: CNPAGTSNEQFF. The chain has TRBV20-1 and TRBJ2-1; TCRdb indicates TRBD2, and absent DNA this call remains unverified. Per germline, CDR1 DFQATT and CDR2 SNEGSKA (reference sequence). CDR3 length: 12 residues.

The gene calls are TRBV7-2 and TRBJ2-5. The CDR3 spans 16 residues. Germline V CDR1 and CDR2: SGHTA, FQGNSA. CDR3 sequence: CASSPREVLLQETQYF. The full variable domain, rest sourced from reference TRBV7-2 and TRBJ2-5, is GAGVSQSPSNKVTEKGKDVELRCDPISGHTALYWYRQSLGQGLEFLIYFQGNSAPDKSGLPSDRFSAERTGGSVSTLTIQRTQQEDSAVYLCASSPREVLLQETQYFGPGTRLLVL.

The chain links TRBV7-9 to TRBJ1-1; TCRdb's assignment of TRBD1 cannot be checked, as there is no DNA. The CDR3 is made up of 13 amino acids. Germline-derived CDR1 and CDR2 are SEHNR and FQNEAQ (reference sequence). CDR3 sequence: CASSFKGVGEAFF.

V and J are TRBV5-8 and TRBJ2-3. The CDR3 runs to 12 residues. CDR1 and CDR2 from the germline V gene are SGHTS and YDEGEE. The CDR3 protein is CASSAYTDTQYF.

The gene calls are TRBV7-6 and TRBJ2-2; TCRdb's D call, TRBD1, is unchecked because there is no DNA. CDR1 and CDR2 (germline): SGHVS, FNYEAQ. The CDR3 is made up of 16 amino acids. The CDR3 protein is CASSRTNRGRGGELFF.

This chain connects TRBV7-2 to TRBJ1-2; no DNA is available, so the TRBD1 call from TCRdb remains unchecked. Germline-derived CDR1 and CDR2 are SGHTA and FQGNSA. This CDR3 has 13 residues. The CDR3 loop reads CASSLVAPYGYTF.